The present T cell receptor beta chain was sequenced within a study of blood T cell repertoires in COVID-19. Turning to the study itself: Material from acute and convalescent COVID-19 was sourced from the United States, Italy and Spain.

The CDR3 is made up of 13 amino acids. Germline CDR1 MDHEN, CDR2 SYDVKM. V lost 5 bases and J lost 8, with 15 bases in between. Sequenced by immunoSEQ multiplex PCR; TCRdb stores in-frame clones only, minus some. The sample has about 300,000 clones, roughly 90% seen once. The chain couples TRBV28 to TRBJ1-1, with D unresolved. This clonotype was sampled from a young woman with COVID-19, enrolled during active disease. The sequenced sample consisted of peripheral blood. The DNA of the CDR3 is TGTGCCAGCAGTCCTAGAAGTTATTCCGAAGCTTTCTTT. It specifies CASSPRSYSEAFF.